These T cell receptor beta chains were read from a single sample in a study of radiotherapy plus CTLA-4 blockade in lung cancer. Generated by immunoSEQ multiplex PCR, the TCRdb table keeps only in-frame clones and is missing some. In the table there are about 40,000 clones, 80% to 90% of which are singletons. The material sequenced was peripheral blood, taken from a patient treated with radiotherapy plus ipilimumab. These receptors came from a human donor with non-small cell lung cancer whose response to radiotherapy plus ipilimumab could not be evaluated. Each CDR3 is given with its conserved first and last residue. The D gene is left open where the match is weak. Expanded clones get a size class; other rows say once, few or many, or leave the size out.

>once|TRBV7-2|.
CASSFDRTAGNTIYF
>.|TRBV29-1|.
CSVEDQRGTEAFF
>once|TRBV18|.
CASSPNLGTDTQYF
>few|TRBV18|.
CASSPSGVGPGEQYF
>.|TRBV5-4|TRBD2
CASSLSLAGQETQYF
>once|TRBV2|TRBD1
CASSPGTGVSPGGYTF
>.|TRBV19|.
CASSGQLSGNTIYF
>.|TRBV5-1|.
CASSADRPGELFF
>.|TRBV27|TRBD1
CASRFQGARQYGYTF
>.|TRBV18|TRBD1
CASSPPGQGRYEQYF
>.|TRBV5-1|TRBD1
CASGTGDNNNSPLHF
>.|TRBV28|.
CASSPYPSGEKGYTF
>few|TRBV4-1|TRBD1
CASSPGPGQGLYEQYF
>few|TRBV4-2|TRBD2
CASSQDYGGARDTQYF
>.|TRBV11-2|TRBD1
CASSWTGAADTQYF
>few|TRBV16|.
CASEAARGGSPLHF
>.|TRBV7-2|.
CASSLGASEKLFF
>.|TRBV6-4|TRBD1
CASRRGQITGELFF
>.|TRBV29-1|TRBD2
CSVDSGRAFDNEQFF
>once|TRBV7-9|TRBD1
CASSWTGNTEAFF
>.|TRBV7-2|TRBD1
CASSLGQAGEKLFF
>.|TRBV18|TRBD1
CASSPPGQGAHGYTF
>.|TRBV5-1|.
CASSLVGGSYYEQYF
>.|TRBV5-5|.
CASSLLAVSTDTQYF
>.|TRBV19|.
CASSIKSGDTQYF
>.|TRBV28|.
CASSLPNPGHGYTF
>.|TRBV15|.
CATSGTYNQPQHF
>few|TRBV11-2|.
CASSFSRGNTEAFF
>.|TRBV5-5|.
CASSFKGGSGTDTQYF
>once|TRBV15|TRBD1
CATSGVETGGGYGYTF
>.|TRBV5-1|.
CASSLRDLRPTRMFF
>.|TRBV7-8|.
CASSPTGGRETQYF